The T cell receptor beta chain under discussion was sequenced for a study of shared clonotypes between healthy human individuals. For sorted subsets, about 190 ng DNA per replicate equaled about 30,000 T cell genomes. The assay was immunoSEQ multiplex PCR, and TCRdb's table has in-frame clones only and misses some. The data contain some 2,000,000 clones, 85% to 95% of them seen just once; the ten biggest clones take up roughly 0.13%. This CDR3 has 14 amino acids. Germline CDR1 is SGDLS and CDR2 is YYNGEE. V dropped 4 bases and J dropped 10; count of bases not matched to a gene: 5. The chain employs TRBV9 and TRBJ1-4; 12 bases line up with TRBD1. The receptor was derived from a man aged 18 to 35 in good health. The sample consisted of naive CD4+ T cells sorted from blood. Subset reported: CD45RA+ positively selected. The CDR3 nucleotides are TGTGCCAGCAGCACCGGGACAGGGGGCGGAAAACTGTTTTTT. Translation gives CASSTGTGGGKLFF.